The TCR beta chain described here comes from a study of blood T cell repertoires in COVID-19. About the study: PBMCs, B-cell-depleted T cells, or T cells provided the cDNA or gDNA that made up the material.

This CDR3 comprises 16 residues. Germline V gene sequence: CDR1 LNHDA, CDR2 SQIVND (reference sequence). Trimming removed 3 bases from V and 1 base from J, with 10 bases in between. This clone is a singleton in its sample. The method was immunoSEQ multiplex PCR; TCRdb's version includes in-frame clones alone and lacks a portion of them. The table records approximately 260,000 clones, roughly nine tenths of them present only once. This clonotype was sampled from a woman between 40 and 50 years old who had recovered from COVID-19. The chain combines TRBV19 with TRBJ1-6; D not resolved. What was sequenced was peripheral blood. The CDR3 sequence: CASSISRQSYNSPLHF. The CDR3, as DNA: TGTGCCAGTAGTATTAGCCGGCAGTCCTATAATTCACCCCTCCACTTT.